Each of the 28 T cell receptor beta chains below was sequenced from the same sample in a study of human T cells and chemical hapten exposure. Time point described: pre-sensitization, week 0. Noted treatment: therapeutic diphenylcyclopropenone sensitization with weekly scalp DPC. TCRdb recomputed calls from the RACE reads with MiXCR, one row per CDR3 protein. The sample carries 100,000 to 150,000 distinct CDR3 sequences, about 14% recorded once. Sequences were derived from whole blood, sampled in connection with sensitization to the hapten diphenylcyclopropenone (DPC). The receptor source for this set is a woman younger than 30 with alopecia areata. Some clones in this sample may be carry-over from other donors' samples.

This clonotype appeared many times. The rearrangement joins TRBV6-6 to TRBJ1-1; perhaps TRBD1 as D (5 bases). The ends were cut back, 5 bases at V and 6 bases at J, with 10 bases in the middle. There are 12 residues in the CDR3. From germline, CDR1 is MNHNY and CDR2 SVGAGI (reference sequence). CDR3 amino acids: CASSNQGPEAFF. The CDR3 DNA reads as TGTGCCAGCAGTAATCAGGGTCCTGAAGCTTTCTTT.

This clonotype was observed at least ten times. The chain recombines TRBV20-1 with TRBJ1-2; TRBD1 agrees at 7 bases. This CDR3 is 14 amino acids long. Germline CDR1 reads DFQATT; CDR2 reads SNEGSKA (reference sequence). The V gene end was trimmed by 1 base and the J gene end by 4 bases; junction bases not matched to a gene: 6. CDR3 sequence: CSARGDRETYGYTF. In nucleotides, the CDR3 is TGCAGTGCTAGAGGGGACAGAGAGACCTATGGCTACACCTTC.

This clonotype was counted a few times. This chain joins TRBV11-2 and TRBJ2-3, with unresolved D. With 0 bases removed from V and 4 bases from J, the gap between germline ends came to 14 bases. Germline V CDR1 and CDR2: SGHAT, FQNNGV. CDR3 size: 16 residues. The chain's CDR3 is CASSLDPWSRADTQYF. For the CDR3, the DNA is TGTGCCAGCAGCTTAGACCCCTGGTCTCGCGCAGATACGCAGTATTTT.

The table lists this clonotype with many counts. This rearrangement joins TRBV2 to TRBJ1-6; no firm D call. The CDR3 contains 14 residues. The V end was cut by 2 bases, the J end by 6 bases, with 8 bases between. Germline V gene lookup returns CDR1 SNHLY and CDR2 FYNNEI. The CDR3 DNA is TGTGCCAGCAGTGAACGGGCAGTTAATTCACCCCTCCACTTT. Translation: CASSERAVNSPLHF.

This clonotype occurred many times. The genes are TRBV28 and TRBJ1-5; no reliable D call. This CDR3 contains 14 residues. Germline V CDR1 and CDR2: MDHEN, SYDVKM. V was cut by 5 bases and J by 4 bases, with 12 bases left in between. CDR3 in DNA: TGTGCCAGCAGTGCGCTTTCACTTAATCAGCCCCAGCATTTT. Amino acids: CASSALSLNQPQHF.

V is TRBV29-1 and J is TRBJ2-1, with D unclear. Germline V lookup: CDR1 SQVTM, CDR2 ANQGSEA. The CDR3 consists of 13 residues. V was pared by 1 base and J by 2 bases, with 6 bases between. In DNA, the CDR3 is TGCAGCGTTGAAGGGCTAGCCTACAATGAGCAGTTCTTC. It translates to CSVEGLAYNEQFF.

The chain couples TRBV4-3 to TRBJ2-6; no firm D call. V lost 0 bases and J 1 base, leaving 10 bases between the germline ends. The CDR3 length is 17 residues. CDR1 LGHNA and CDR2 YSLEER come from the germline V gene. CDR3 in amino acids: CASSQDPHPSGANVLTF. DNA of the CDR3: TGCGCCAGCAGCCAAGATCCGCACCCTTCTGGGGCCAACGTCCTGACTTTC.

This clonotype was detected only a few times. The chain uses TRBV14 and TRBJ2-7; no definite D call. CDR1 SGHDN and CDR2 FVKESK come from the germline V gene. This CDR3 is 13 amino acids long. Deletions cut 0 bases from V and 5 bases from J, with 8 bases between. CDR3 in DNA: TGTGCCAGCAGCCAAGAGAGAGTTAACGAGCAGTACTTC. Its translation: CASSQERVNEQYF.

The gene calls are TRBV7-2 and TRBJ2-3; D could derive from TRBD1 or TRBD2 (5 bases each). V lost 4 bases and J 1 base, leaving 12 bases between the germline ends. CDR3 length: 15 amino acids. Looked up from germline, CDR1 is SGHTA and CDR2 is FQGNSA. In DNA, the CDR3 is TGTGCCAGCAGCTCTTCGGGACGACGCACAGATACGCAGTATTTT. Its translation: CASSSSGRRTDTQYF. The whole variable domain, remainder taken from reference TRBV7-2 and TRBJ2-3, is GAGVSQSPSNKVTEKGKDVELRCDPISGHTALYWYRQSLGQGLEFLIYFQGNSAPDKSGLPSDRFSAERTGGSVSTLTIQRTQQEDSAVYLCASSSSGRRTDTQYFGPGTRLTVL.

This clonotype was seen ten or more times. The chain uses TRBV7-9 and TRBJ1-5, with D maybe TRBD1 (5 bases). Germline V gene lookup returns CDR1 SEHNR and CDR2 FQNEAQ (reference sequence). V lost 5 bases to trimming and J lost 6 bases, with 11 bases between them. The CDR3 runs 13 residues. The DNA of the CDR3 is TGTGCCAGCAGCCAAACAGGATTTCAGCCCCAGCATTTT. Encoded protein: CASSQTGFQPQHF.

This clonotype showed up just a few times. The V gene is TRBV2, the J gene TRBJ1-2; 7 bases fit TRBD1. Germline values: CDR1 SNHLY, CDR2 FYNNEI. The V and J ends lost 3 bases and 4 bases, in that order; junction bases with no gene match: 2. This CDR3 comprises 13 residues. This chain's CDR3 is CASSEGQLYGYTF. The CDR3 bases are TGTGCCAGCAGTGAGGGACAGCTCTATGGCTACACCTTC.

This clonotype has at least ten counts. DNA for the CDR3: TGTGCCAGCAGCTTGGTAGCGGGGCGCACAGATACGCAGTATTTT. Protein sequence: CASSLVAGRTDTQYF. This chain links TRBV5-8 with TRBJ2-3, with TRBD2 matching over 8 bases. V shed 0 bases, J shed 1 base, and the junction held 1 base outside the gene matches. Germline V gives CDR1 SGHTS, CDR2 YDEGEE. This CDR3 has 15 amino acids.

The CDR3 sequence: CASSQSYNQPQHF. Here the CDR3 DNA reads TGCGCCAGCAGCCAAAGTTATAATCAGCCCCAGCATTTT. The chain is built from TRBV4-1 and TRBJ1-5; D is unclear. Looked up from germline, CDR1 is MGHRA and CDR2 is YSYEKL. Trimming shortened V by 2 bases and J by 4 bases, and 6 bases separated the two germline ends. The CDR3 length is 13 residues.

The chain carries TRBV11-2 and TRBJ2-1; D might be TRBD1 or TRBD2, each matching 5 bases. Germline V CDR1 and CDR2: SGHAT, FQNNGV. CDR3 length: 16 amino acids. The V gene lost 5 bases and the J gene lost 0 bases, with 14 bases spanning the gap. The DNA for the CDR3 is TGTGCCAGCAGCCCGGCCGGGACCGCCTCCTACAATGAGCAGTTCTTC. This gives the protein CASSPAGTASYNEQFF.

V and J are TRBV10-3 and TRBJ1-1; D uncertain. The germline V gene has CDR1 ENHRY and CDR2 SYGVKD. V was cut by 2 bases and J by 3 bases, with 7 bases left in between. The CDR3 has 13 residues. In nucleotides, the CDR3 is TGTGCCATCAGTGAGCCCGGGGACACTGAAGCTTTCTTT. It specifies CAISEPGDTEAFF.

This clonotype was recorded a few times. The chain recombines TRBV12-3 or TRBV12-4 with TRBJ1-6; D gene ambiguous. This CDR3 is built from 16 residues. Trimming took 3 bases from V and 0 from J, leaving 9 bases between them. CDR3 protein: CASSLGRSSYNSPLHF. CDR3 bases: TGTGCCAGCAGTTTGGGCAGGAGCTCCTATAATTCACCCCTCCACTTT.

The chain has TRBV6-5 and TRBJ2-7, with 8 bases aligning to TRBD1. This CDR3 region has 13 residues. Germline loops: CDR1 MNHEY, CDR2 SVGAGI. The V segment lost 6 bases and the J segment 6 bases; nucleotides outside the gene matches: 7. The CDR3 here is CASSPHDRGEQYF. CDR3 bases: TGTGCCAGCAGCCCTCACGACAGGGGCGAGCAGTACTTC.

This clonotype was seen a handful of times. The chain links TRBV7-2 to TRBJ2-3, with 8 nucleotides matching TRBD2. The CDR3 has 14 amino acids. Unmatched junction bases numbered 10, after V lost 3 bases and J lost 11 bases. CDR1 is SGHTA and CDR2 is FQGNSA in the germline V gene. The CDR3 here is CASSFTSGPGEQYF. The CDR3 DNA sequence: TGTGCCAGCAGCTTCACTAGCGGACCAGGGGAGCAGTATTTT.

The chain is built from TRBV7-9 and TRBJ2-1, with D unclear. With 2 bases removed from V and 5 bases from J, the gap between germline ends came to 16 bases. CDR1 is SEHNR, CDR2 FQNEAQ, per germline (reference sequence). The CDR3 sequence is 16 residues long. CDR3 sequence: CASSLMDLVVDNEQFF. CDR3 in DNA: TGTGCCAGCAGCTTAATGGACCTAGTTGTCGACAATGAGCAGTTCTTC.

This clonotype was detected a few times. The genes are TRBV21-1 and TRBJ1-5; the table's D call, TRBD1, was not checked against the DNA. TRBV21-1 is classified as a pseudogene. This CDR3 has 13 residues. CDR3 bases: TGTGCCAGCCCTGTCCCGGGGAATCAGCCCCAGCATTTT. Protein product: CASPVPGNQPQHF.

This chain links TRBV29-1 with TRBJ1-1; no clear D gene. V was pared by 1 base and J by 2 bases, with 11 bases between. The CDR3 spans 14 residues. The germline V gene has CDR1 SQVTM and CDR2 ANQGSEA. The CDR3 is CSVEVDGSNTEAFF. The CDR3, as DNA: TGCAGCGTTGAAGTTGACGGCTCCAACACTGAAGCTTTCTTT.

A few counts support this clonotype. The chain uses TRBV7-3 and TRBJ2-5, with no clear D. Trimming stripped 5 bases from V and 4 bases from J, with 11 bases between. The CDR3 spans 13 residues. Germline V gene sequence: CDR1 SGHTA, CDR2 FQGTGA. CDR3 region: CASSPARLETQYF. CDR3 in DNA: TGTGCCAGCAGCCCCGCCCGCTTAGAGACCCAGTACTTC.

This chain links TRBV18 with TRBJ2-7; a weak D match, TRBD2 (5 bases). The V end lost 4 bases, the J end lost 4 bases, and 14 bases lay between the germline ends. This CDR3 region has 14 residues. Germline-derived CDR1 and CDR2 are KGHSH and LQKENI. CDR3 nucleotide sequence: TGTGCCAGCTCACAAACCAGAGGGATTTACGAGCAGTACTTC. Its protein is CASSQTRGIYEQYF.

In its sample, this clonotype was seen a few times. V and J are TRBV23-1 and TRBJ2-7; TRBD1 aligns across 8 bases. TRBV23-1 is an ORF; its function is uncertain. V lost 0 bases to trimming and J lost 3 bases; unmatched junction nucleotides: 4. This CDR3 is built from 15 residues. The DNA of the CDR3 is TGCGCCAGCAGTCAATCCTGGGACAGGTACTACGAGCAGTACTTC. Translated: CASSQSWDRYYEQYF.

The genes are TRBV18 and TRBJ1-5; no clear D. The CDR3 has 14 amino acids. Germline V gene sequence: CDR1 KGHSH, CDR2 LQKENI. V was clipped by 2 bases and J by 11 bases, with 16 bases between them. The CDR3 DNA sequence: TGTGCCAGCTCACCAAGTCGGCCGCCCTCGACCCAGCATTTT. This encodes CASSPSRPPSTQHF.

The chain recombines TRBV29-1 with TRBJ2-3; the match to TRBD2 covers 9 bases. The germline V gene encodes CDR1 SQVTM and CDR2 ANQGSEA. J gave up 4 bases and V 1 base, and 3 bases lay outside the gene matches. There are 14 residues in the CDR3. CDR3 sequence: CSVEVAGGPDTQYF. The CDR3 DNA sequence: TGCAGCGTTGAAGTCGCGGGGGGGCCAGATACGCAGTATTTT.

This clonotype was seen a handful of times. The V call is TRBV6-4, the J call TRBJ2-2; D unclear. Germline V gene lookup returns CDR1 MRHNA and CDR2 SNTAGT. V dropped 2 bases and J dropped 3 bases, with 13 bases sitting between them. CDR3 length: 16 residues. The CDR3 loop is CASSDSASMHTGELFF. DNA of the CDR3: TGTGCCAGCAGTGACAGTGCCAGCATGCACACCGGGGAGCTGTTTTTT.

This clonotype was counted a few times. The V gene is TRBV14, the J gene TRBJ2-1, with 7 nucleotides matching TRBD1. This CDR3 has 15 amino acids. Germline V gene sequence: CDR1 SGHDN, CDR2 FVKESK. Trimming cost V 4 bases and J 4 bases; bases outside gene matches: 7. CDR3 region: CASSPPGTVYNEQFF. The CDR3, as DNA: TGTGCCAGCAGCCCACCAGGGACAGTGTACAATGAGCAGTTCTTC. Based on the CDR3 plus reference TRBV14 and TRBJ2-1, the full variable domain is EAGVTQFPSHSVIEKGQTVTLRCDPISGHDNLYWYRRVMGKEIKFLLHFVKESKQDESGMPNNRFLAERTGGTYSTLKVQPAELEDSGVYFCASSPPGTVYNEQFFGPGTRLTVL.